This entry concerns a single T cell receptor (beta chain). What it binds is unknown. The entry originates in a study of shared clonotypes between healthy human individuals. The germline CDR1 and CDR2 sequences are MNHEY and SMNVEV (reference sequence). The CDR3 loop spans 14 amino acids. V gave up 5 bases and J gave up 2 bases, with 13 bases separating them. Profiling relied on immunoSEQ multiplex PCR, and the TCRdb table lists in-frame clones only, not all of them. The sample lists about 580,000 clones, 95% to 98% occurring once. Study outcomes and limitations: Sampling used blood alone; tissue repertoires probably differ.

The naive CD8 population came from CD45RO-negative cells selected for CCR7, without terminally differentiated effector memory CD45RA+ cells. The chain carries TRBV27 and TRBJ2-7; either TRBD1 or TRBD2 may supply D (5 bases each). Sequenced: naive CD8+ T cells sorted from blood. The clonotype originates from a man aged 30 to 39 in good health. CDR3 nucleotide sequence: TGTGCCAGCAGTAACTTTAGGGGACCCTACGAGCAGTACTTC. Amino acid sequence: CASSNFRGPYEQYF.